Shown below are 3 T cell receptor beta chains from a single sample sequenced in a study of regulatory T cells in long-lasting Graves disease. TCR beta libraries were built with iRepertoire HTBI primers and Arm-PCR of CDR3 regions. TCRdb ran MiXCR on the multiplex PCR reads and lists one entry per CDR3 protein. Altogether about 620,000 distinct CDR3 sequences are present, 15% to 20% being singletons, with the ten largest covering about 18%. As for time point: newly diagnosed GD, antithyroid drugs for less than 3 months. From PBMCs, RNA was extracted and then used to make the TCR library. These data also featured in a second study, about T cells in Graves' hyperthyroidism and ophthalmopathy.

The specimen comprised peripheral blood mononuclear cells (PBMCs), sampled at new diagnosis, from a patient treated with antithyroid drugs. The receptors were sampled from a woman aged 25 to 45 with Graves disease.

This chain connects TRBV7-2 to TRBJ1-2, with TRBD1 as a possible D gene (6 bases). V lost 5 bases to trimming and J lost 4 bases, with 14 bases between them. The CDR3 totals 14 residues. The germline V gene has CDR1 SGHTA and CDR2 FQGNSA. CDR3 nucleotide sequence: TGTGCCAGCAGCCCCGGGACATTGTCCTATGGCTACACCTTC. Translation gives CASSPGTLSYGYTF.

At least ten counts were recorded for this clonotype. The rearrangement uses TRBV5-5 and TRBJ2-5; a weak D match, TRBD2 (5 bases). Germline V gene data show CDR1 as SGHKS and CDR2 as YYEKEE (reference sequence). Trimming removed 0 bases at V and 6 bases at J, with 9 bases between. The CDR3 sequence is 13 residues long. The CDR3 nucleotides are TGTGCCAGCAGCTTGGGAGGGAGACAGACCCAGTACTTC. As protein: CASSLGGRQTQYF.

This clonotype came up many times. V is TRBV12-3 or TRBV12-4 and J is TRBJ2-1, with TRBD2 matching 9 bases. V trimming: 5 bases; J trimming: 8 bases; junction bases outside the gene matches: 16. This CDR3 region has 17 residues. CDR3 protein: CASSKLQGGGRDYEQFF. CDR3 nucleotides: TGTGCCAGCAGTAAACTACAAGGCGGCGGGAGGGACTATGAGCAGTTCTTC.